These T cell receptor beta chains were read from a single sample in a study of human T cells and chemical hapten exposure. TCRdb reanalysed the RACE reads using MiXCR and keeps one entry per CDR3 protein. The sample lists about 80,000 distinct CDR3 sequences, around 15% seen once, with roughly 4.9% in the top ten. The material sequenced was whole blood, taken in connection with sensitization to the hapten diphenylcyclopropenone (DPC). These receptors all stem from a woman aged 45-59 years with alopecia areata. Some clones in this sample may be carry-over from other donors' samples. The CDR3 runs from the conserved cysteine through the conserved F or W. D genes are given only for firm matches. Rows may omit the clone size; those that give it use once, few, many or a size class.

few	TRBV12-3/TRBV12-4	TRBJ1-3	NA	TGTGCCAGCAGTTTACATACTGGAAACACCATATATTTT	CASSLHTGNTIYF
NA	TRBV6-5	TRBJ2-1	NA	TGTGCCAGCCGCCCTTCGCGGGAATACAATGAGCAGTTCTTC	CASRPSREYNEQFF
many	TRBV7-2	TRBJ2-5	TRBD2	TGTGCCAGCAGCTCCGGACTAGCGGGAGTTCGGCAAGAGACCCAGTACTTC	CASSSGLAGVRQETQYF
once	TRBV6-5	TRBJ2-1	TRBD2	TGTGCCAGCAGGAACGGACTAGCGGGAAACAATGAGCAGTTCTTC	CASRNGLAGNNEQFF
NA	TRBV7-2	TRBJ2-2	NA	TGTGCCCTCAGGGAGCGGCTCGTGGCCGGGGAGCTGTTTTTT	CALRERLVAGELFF
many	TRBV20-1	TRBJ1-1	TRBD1	TGCAGTGCTTCGGTGGACAGGGGTACTGAAGCTTTCTTT	CSASVDRGTEAFF
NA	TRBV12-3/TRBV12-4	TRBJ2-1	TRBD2	TGTGCCAGCAGCTCCGGACTAGCGGGCTTGAGCTTTCCCAATGAGCAGTTCTTC	CASSSGLAGLSFPNEQFF
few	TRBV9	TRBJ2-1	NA	TGTGCCAGCAGCGTAGTAGCCCAGAGCAATGAGCAGTTCTTC	CASSVVAQSNEQFF
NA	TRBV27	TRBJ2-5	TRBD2	TGTGCCAGCAGTTTCGGACTAGCGGGAGTCGAGACCCAGTACTTC	CASSFGLAGVETQYF
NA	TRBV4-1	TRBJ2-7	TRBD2	TGCGCCAGCAGCCAGCTGGGGCTTAGCGGGAGGGCCACCTACGAGCAGTACTTC	CASSQLGLSGRATYEQYF
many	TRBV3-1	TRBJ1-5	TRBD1	TGTGCCAGCAGCCAGGGGACAGGGGGCGAGCCCCAGCATTTT	CASSQGTGGEPQHF
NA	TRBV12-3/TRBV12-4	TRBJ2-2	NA	TGTGCCAGCAGTTTTTTAAACGTGGCCGTACCCGGGGAGCTGTTTTTT	CASSFLNVAVPGELFF
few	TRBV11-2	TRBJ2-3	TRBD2	TGTGCCAGCACCTTAGCGGGAGCCCCACATCCTAGCACAGATACGCAGTATTTT	CASTLAGAPHPSTDTQYF
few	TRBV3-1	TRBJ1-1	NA	TGTGCCAGCAGCCAAAGCGTGACGATGAACACTGAAGCTTTCTTT	CASSQSVTMNTEAFF
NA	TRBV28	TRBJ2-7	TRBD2	TGTGCCAGCAGTTTATGGGGCGGGAGTTTGTACAATGAGCAGTACTTC	CASSLWGGSLYNEQYF
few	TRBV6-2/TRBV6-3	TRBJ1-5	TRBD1	TGTGCCAGCAGTTACTCGACGCGGGCAGGGGGTCAGCCCCAGCATTTT	CASSYSTRAGGQPQHF
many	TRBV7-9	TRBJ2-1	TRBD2	TGTGCCAGCAGCTTAGGGCGGGAGCGGAACAATGAGCAGTTCTTC	CASSLGRERNNEQFF